A single sample is the source of the 8 T cell receptor beta chains below, sequenced in a study of CD8 T cells in Susac syndrome. Random hexamers served to reverse transcribe about 0.45 to 1 ug RNA. MiXCR, applied by TCRdb to the immunoSEQ multiplex PCR reads, yields one record per CDR3 protein. Of 150,000 to 250,000 distinct CDR3 sequences in the sample, roughly 96% were seen once. Source material: CD4+ T cells from PBMCs. The receptors originated from a human donor with multiple sclerosis.

The gene calls are TRBV6-4 and TRBJ1-2; 7 bases match TRBD1. V lost 6 bases and J lost 4; bases outside the gene matches: 8. The CDR3 has 14 amino acids. Germline V gives CDR1 MRHNA, CDR2 SNTAGT. CDR3 DNA: TGTGCCAGCAGCTCCGGGACAGCAAGCTATGGCTACACCTTC. It is translated as CASSSGTASYGYTF.

The V gene is TRBV20-1, the J gene TRBJ1-5; no clear D gene. Germline assignment: CDR1 DFQATT and CDR2 SNEGSKA (reference sequence). This CDR3 is built from 13 residues. V lost 5 bases and J 6 bases, leaving 14 bases between the germline ends. The CDR3 spells CSASEGGVQPQHF. The CDR3 DNA reads TGCAGTGCTTCCGAAGGCGGGGTTCAGCCCCAGCATTTT.

The V gene is TRBV24-1, the J gene TRBJ1-2, with D possibly TRBD1 on 5 matching bases. Deletions cut 3 bases from V and 4 bases from J, with 17 bases between. The CDR3 is made up of 16 amino acids. The V gene's germline CDR1 is KGHDR and CDR2 SFDVKD. This CDR3 reads CATSDDSLSEGYGYTF. The DNA for the CDR3 is TGTGCCACCAGTGATGACAGTCTGTCGGAGGGCTATGGCTACACCTTC.

V gene TRBV24-1 combines with J gene TRBJ2-1; 13 bases match TRBD2. Trimming took 6 bases from V and 6 from J; bases not matched to a gene: 4. CDR3 length equals 15 residues. CDR1 and CDR2 (germline): KGHDR, SFDVKD. The DNA for the CDR3 is TGTGCCACCAGTCCGGGACTAGCGGGATCCAATGAGCAGTTCTTC. Encoded protein: CATSPGLAGSNEQFF.

This chain connects TRBV30 to TRBJ1-1; possible D gene TRBD1, 5 bases. Trimming left V 0 bases short and J 4 bases short, with 12 bases between. Germline V gene data show CDR1 as GTSNPN and CDR2 as SVGIG (reference sequence). CDR3 size: 14 residues. In DNA form, the CDR3 reads TGTGCCTGGAGTGTACTGTACAGGAGCACTGAAGCTTTCTTT. Amino acid sequence: CAWSVLYRSTEAFF. Full variable domain (rest looked up from reference TRBV30 and TRBJ1-1): SQTIHQWPATLVQPVGSPLSLECTVEGTSNPNLYWYRQAAGRGLQLLFYSVGIGQISSEVPQNLSASRPQDRQFILSSKKLLLSDSGFYLCAWSVLYRSTEAFFGQGTRLTVV.

The rearrangement joins TRBV24-1 to TRBJ1-2, with D perhaps matching TRBD1 (5 bases). V was pared by 7 bases and J by 8 bases, with 25 bases between. Looked up from germline, CDR1 is KGHDR and CDR2 is SFDVKD. This CDR3 has 16 amino acids. In DNA form, the CDR3 reads TGTGCCACCAGGACCGGATTTGATCAAGGGGCAGGCGGCTACACCTTC. It encodes CATRTGFDQGAGGYTF.

The rearrangement uses TRBV29-1 and TRBJ2-1, with TRBD2 matching over 12 bases. V gave up 1 base and J gave up 3 bases; unmatched junction bases: 13. This CDR3 contains 19 residues. Germline assignment: CDR1 SQVTM and CDR2 ANQGSEA. DNA of the CDR3: TGCAGCGTTGAAGGGCAGGTCGGGCTAGCGGGAGGGGACTACAATGAGCAGTTCTTC. It is translated as CSVEGQVGLAGGDYNEQFF.

This clonotype showed up just a few times. The chain couples TRBV3-1 to TRBJ1-6, with 7 nucleotides matching TRBD1. This CDR3 is 13 amino acids long. V shed 4 bases and J 7 bases; nucleotides not matched to a gene: 1. Germline loops: CDR1 LGHDT, CDR2 YNNKEL (reference sequence). The CDR3 nucleotides are TGTGCCAGCAGCCGGGACAGCAATTCACCCCTCCACTTT. Protein sequence: CASSRDSNSPLHF.